This T cell receptor (beta chain) was captured by sequencing in a study of cytomegalovirus exposure and HLA in healthy donors. Germline assignment: CDR1 MNHNS and CDR2 SASEGT. Trimming left V 8 bases short and J 0 bases short, with 10 bases between. CDR3 size: 13 residues. Study conclusions and caveats: While the bulk of TCR sequences proved rare, some public TCRs turned up in many donors. Earlier results showed most TCR beta V segments being productive about 87% or about 30% of the time. Three chains tied to CMV proved CMV antigen-specific in vitro. Cytomegalovirus-associated TCR beta chains were listed, numbering some 170.

Details on this clone: No antigen is known for it.

Both 60 Vbeta primers and 13 Jbeta primers went into the PCR. TCRdb's copy holds only in-frame clones and misses some; the assay was immunoSEQ multiplex PCR. The data show around 150,000 clones, around 85% seen once. Sequenced material: PBMCs. The chain has TRBV6-1 and TRBJ1-1; D is unresolved. The clonotype originates from a man aged 40-49 years in good health and CMV-seronegative. The CDR3 region is CASGGKLNTEAFF. The CDR3 coding sequence is TGTGCCAGCGGCGGGAAATTGAACACTGAAGCTTTCTTT.